Ten or more counts support the clone carrying this T cell receptor beta chain. Antigen: not known. The CDR3 length is 18 residues. From germline, CDR1 is LGHNA and CDR2 YSLEER. V was clipped by 0 bases and J by 0 bases; unmatched bases: 5. These data belong to a study of T cells after yellow fever vaccination. As for the study in general: Preparing low-cell-number fractions relied on SMART-Seq v4 Ultra Low Input.

Study-wide points: Secondary responses were weaker yet peaked faster, day 5 versus 15. It was a small share of clonotypes that appeared in both CD4 and CD8 compartments. Most clones from primary vaccination were detected again post-booster (just over 95% CD4, more than 85% CD8).

Using its own MiXCR run on the 5' RACE reads, TCRdb lists one record per CDR3 protein. The sample includes about 68,000 distinct CDR3 sequences, 5% to 8% of them seen just once. The source material was CD8+ T cells sorted from PBMCs, sampled around 45 days after the first yellow fever vaccination. The rearrangement joins TRBV4-3 to TRBJ2-1; the match to TRBD2 covers 10 bases. This TCR came from a man in his late teens or twenties who received the YFV17D yellow fever vaccine. As DNA, the CDR3 is TGCGCCAGCAGCCAAGAGCTAGCGGGGGAGACCTCCTACAATGAGCAGTTCTTC. Translated: CASSQELAGETSYNEQFF.